This T cell receptor beta chain was identified during a study of blood T cell repertoires in COVID-19. The overall study: The United States, Italy and Spain supplied acute and convalescent COVID-19 samples. Sources were T cells, B-cell-depleted T cells, or PBMCs; the material itself was cDNA or gDNA.

Per the original methods: Amplified reference gene primers provided the basis for estimating nucleated cell counts. Method: immunoSEQ multiplex PCR; TCRdb's copy keeps in-frame clones and lacks some. V and J calls and clone size are those listed in that table; D and trimming were worked out from the DNA. The table includes about 90,000 clones, 87% detected once. As regards this clone: The junction and the germline gene differ at one end; a read error may be behind it.

The TCR sequence derives from a human donor in a cohort sampled during active COVID-19. Input material: peripheral blood.

CDR3 region: CASSRVLRGARKTVF. The CDR3, as DNA: TGTGCCAGCAGTCGGGTCTTAAGGGGCGCGAGAAAAACTGTTTTT. The genes are TRBV27 and TRBJ1-4; perhaps TRBD1 as D (5 bases). Germline assignment: CDR1 MNHEY and CDR2 SMNVEV (reference sequence). The length of the CDR3 is 15 residues.